This T cell receptor beta chain comes out of a study of cytomegalovirus exposure and HLA in healthy donors. As for the study in general: Early released data comprised tens of millions of unique TCRs from HLA-typed donors.

On this clone: No antigen is known for it.

CDR3 length equals 16 residues. The trim removed 6 bases at V and 4 bases at J, leaving 14 bases unmatched. CDR1 is SGHTA, CDR2 FQGNSA, per germline. Primers included in the PCR were 60 Vbeta and 13 Jbeta primers. Data came from immunoSEQ multiplex PCR; TCRdb stores just in-frame clones and leaves some out. The table lists approximately 150,000 clones, about 76% of them singletons. General study findings and limits: Available immune exposure information was restricted to CMV serostatus only. Earlier analysis found most TCR beta V segments productive about 87% or about 30% of the time. TCR sequences were mostly rare, though some public TCRs occurred in many donors.

The origin of this receptor is a woman between 40 and 50 years old in good health and CMV-seropositive. The specimen sequenced was PBMCs. The chain carries TRBV7-2 and TRBJ1-2; the match to TRBD1 covers 7 bases. The CDR3 loop reads CASSHNTGQLFYGYTF. As DNA, the CDR3 is TGTGCCAGCAGTCATAACACGGGACAGCTATTCTATGGCTACACCTTC.